The TCR beta chain described here comes from a study of cytomegalovirus exposure and HLA in healthy donors. General study findings and limits: Cytomegalovirus-associated status was assigned to approximately 160 TCR beta chains. When presence/absence was analysed, sequencing depth was taken to be roughly uniform across donors. Later work found that TCR association rates differed between HLA loci; DRB1 had the most and HLA-C the fewest. Both high specificity and high sensitivity reportedly marked the classifier's diagnosis of cytomegalovirus status.

As concerns this clone: Antigen: not known.

V was cut by 5 bases and J by 2 bases, with 13 bases left in between. Germline loops: CDR1 SNHLY, CDR2 FYNNEI. The CDR3 runs to 14 residues. It was with 60 Vbeta and 13 Jbeta primers that the PCR ran. Assay used: immunoSEQ multiplex PCR; TCRdb lists only in-frame clones, some missing. This sample has over 100,000 clones, with more than 65% found just once. Source material: PBMCs. The sequence came from a male donor in good health and CMV-seropositive. The V and J genes are TRBV2 and TRBJ2-7; tentative D call: TRBD2 (6 bases). The CDR3 reads CASSSHGTPYEQYF. CDR3 nucleotides: TGTGCCAGCAGTTCACACGGGACTCCCTACGAGCAGTACTTC.